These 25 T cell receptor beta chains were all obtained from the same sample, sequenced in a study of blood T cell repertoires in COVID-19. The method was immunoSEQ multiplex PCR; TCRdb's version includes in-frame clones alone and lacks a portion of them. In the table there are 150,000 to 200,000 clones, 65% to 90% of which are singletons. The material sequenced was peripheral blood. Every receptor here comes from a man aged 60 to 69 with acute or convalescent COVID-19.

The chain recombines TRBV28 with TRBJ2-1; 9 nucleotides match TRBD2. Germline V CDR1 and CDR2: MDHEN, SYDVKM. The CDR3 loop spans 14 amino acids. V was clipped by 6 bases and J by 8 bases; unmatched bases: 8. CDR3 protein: CASRLAGLLDEQFF. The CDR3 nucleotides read TGTGCCAGCAGACTAGCGGGTCTTCTAGATGAGCAGTTCTTC.

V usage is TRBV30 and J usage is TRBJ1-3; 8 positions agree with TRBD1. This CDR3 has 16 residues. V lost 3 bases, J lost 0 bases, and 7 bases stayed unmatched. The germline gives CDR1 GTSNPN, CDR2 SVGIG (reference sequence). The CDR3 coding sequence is TGTGCCTGGAGGGGGGACAGGACGAGCTCTGGAAACACCATATATTTT. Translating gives CAWRGDRTSSGNTIYF.

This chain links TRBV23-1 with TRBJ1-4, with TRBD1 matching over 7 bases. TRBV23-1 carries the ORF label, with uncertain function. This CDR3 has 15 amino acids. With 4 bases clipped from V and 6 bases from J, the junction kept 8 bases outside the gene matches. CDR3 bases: TGCGCCAGCAGTCCACAACAGGGGCCGGATGAAAAACTGTTTTTT. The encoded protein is CASSPQQGPDEKLFF.

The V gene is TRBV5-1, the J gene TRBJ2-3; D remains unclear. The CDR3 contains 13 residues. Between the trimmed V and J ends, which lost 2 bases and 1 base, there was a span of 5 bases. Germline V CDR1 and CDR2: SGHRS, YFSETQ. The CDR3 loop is CASSLSGTDTQYF. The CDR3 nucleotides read TGCGCCAGCAGCTTAAGCGGCACAGATACGCAGTATTTT.

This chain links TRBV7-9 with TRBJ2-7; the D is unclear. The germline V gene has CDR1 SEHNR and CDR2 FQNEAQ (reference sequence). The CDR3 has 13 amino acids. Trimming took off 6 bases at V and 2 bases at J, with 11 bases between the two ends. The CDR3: CASSPRVPYEQYF. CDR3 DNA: TGTGCCAGCAGTCCCCGGGTCCCCTACGAGCAGTACTTC.

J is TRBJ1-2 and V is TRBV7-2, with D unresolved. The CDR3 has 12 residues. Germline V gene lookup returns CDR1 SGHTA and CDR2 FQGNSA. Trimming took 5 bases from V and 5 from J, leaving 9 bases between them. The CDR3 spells CASSTNKYGYTF. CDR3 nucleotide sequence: TGTGCCAGCAGCACTAACAAGTATGGCTACACCTTC.

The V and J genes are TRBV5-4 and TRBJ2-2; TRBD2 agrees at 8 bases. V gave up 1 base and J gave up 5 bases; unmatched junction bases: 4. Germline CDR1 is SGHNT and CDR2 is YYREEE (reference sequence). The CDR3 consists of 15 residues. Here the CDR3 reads CASSLFPSGTGELFF. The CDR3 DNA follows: TGTGCCAGCAGCTTGTTTCCTAGCGGGACCGGGGAGCTGTTTTTT.

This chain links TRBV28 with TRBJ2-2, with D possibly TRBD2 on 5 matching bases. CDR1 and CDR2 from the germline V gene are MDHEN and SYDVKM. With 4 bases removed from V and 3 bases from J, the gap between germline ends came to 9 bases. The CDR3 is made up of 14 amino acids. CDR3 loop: CASSSPADTGELFF. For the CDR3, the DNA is TGTGCCAGCAGTTCCCCAGCGGACACCGGGGAGCTGTTTTTT.

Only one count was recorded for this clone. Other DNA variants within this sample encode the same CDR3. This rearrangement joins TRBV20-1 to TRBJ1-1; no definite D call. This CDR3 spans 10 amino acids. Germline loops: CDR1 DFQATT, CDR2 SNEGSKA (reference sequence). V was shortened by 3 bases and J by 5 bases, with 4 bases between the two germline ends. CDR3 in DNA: TGCAGTGCTAGTCGTACTGAAGCTTTCTTT. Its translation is CSASRTEAFF.

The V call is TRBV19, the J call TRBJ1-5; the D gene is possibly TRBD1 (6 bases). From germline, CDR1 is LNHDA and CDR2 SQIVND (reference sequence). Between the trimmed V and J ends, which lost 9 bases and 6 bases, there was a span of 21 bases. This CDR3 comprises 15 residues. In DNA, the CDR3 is TGTGCCAGCCAATTAAATACAGGGAGTCGTCAGCCCCAGCATTTT. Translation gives CASQLNTGSRQPQHF.

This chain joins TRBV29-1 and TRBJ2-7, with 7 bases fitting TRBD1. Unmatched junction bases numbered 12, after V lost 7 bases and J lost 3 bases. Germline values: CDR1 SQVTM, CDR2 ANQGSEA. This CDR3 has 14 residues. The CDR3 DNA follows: TGCAGCGCTCGGAGGACAGGAGTCCTCTACGAGCAGTACTTC. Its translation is CSARRTGVLYEQYF.

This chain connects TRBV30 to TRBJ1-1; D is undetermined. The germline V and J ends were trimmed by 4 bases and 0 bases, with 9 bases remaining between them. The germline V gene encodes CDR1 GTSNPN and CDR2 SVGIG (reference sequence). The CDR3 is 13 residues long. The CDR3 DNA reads TGTGCCTGGATAAAGCGACTGAACACTGAAGCTTTCTTT. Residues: CAWIKRLNTEAFF. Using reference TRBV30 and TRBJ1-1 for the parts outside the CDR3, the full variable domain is SQTIHQWPATLVQPVGSPLSLECTVEGTSNPNLYWYRQAAGRGLQLLFYSVGIGQISSEVPQNLSASRPQDRQFILSSKKLLLSDSGFYLCAWIKRLNTEAFFGQGTRLTVV.

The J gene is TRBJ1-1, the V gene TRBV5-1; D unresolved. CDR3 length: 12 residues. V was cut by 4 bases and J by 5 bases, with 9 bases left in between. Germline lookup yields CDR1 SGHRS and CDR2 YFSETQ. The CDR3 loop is CASSLTGTEAFF. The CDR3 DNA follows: TGCGCCAGCAGCCTCACGGGGACTGAAGCTTTCTTT.

The CDR3 DNA reads as TGTGCCAGCAGCCGAACAATGGCCAGGGGACTAGCGGCCGGGCACAATGAGCAGTTCTTC. It codes for CASSRTMARGLAAGHNEQFF. V gene TRBV9 combines with J gene TRBJ2-1, with 11 bases lining up with TRBD2. The junction had 20 bases not matched to a gene; V was cut back by 4 bases and J by 5 bases. The CDR3 has 20 residues. Germline assignment: CDR1 SGDLS and CDR2 YYNGEE.

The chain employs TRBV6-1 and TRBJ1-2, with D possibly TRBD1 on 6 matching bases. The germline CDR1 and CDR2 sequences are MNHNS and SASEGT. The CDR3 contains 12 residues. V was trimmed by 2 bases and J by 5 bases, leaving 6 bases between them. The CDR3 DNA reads TGTGCCAGCAGTGAAACAGGGTATGGCTACACCTTC. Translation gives CASSETGYGYTF.

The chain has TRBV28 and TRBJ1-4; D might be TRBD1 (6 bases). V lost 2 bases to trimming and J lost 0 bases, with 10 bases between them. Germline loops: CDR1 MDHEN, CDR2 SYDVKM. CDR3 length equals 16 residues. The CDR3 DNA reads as TGTGCCAGCAGTTTAGGGACACCCACAACTAATGAAAAACTGTTTTTT. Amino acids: CASSLGTPTTNEKLFF.

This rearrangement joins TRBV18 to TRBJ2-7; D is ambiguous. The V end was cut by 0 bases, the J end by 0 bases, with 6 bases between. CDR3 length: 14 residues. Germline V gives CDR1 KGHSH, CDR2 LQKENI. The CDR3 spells CASSPPSVSYEQYF. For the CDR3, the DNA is TGTGCCAGCTCACCACCCAGCGTCTCCTACGAGCAGTACTTC.

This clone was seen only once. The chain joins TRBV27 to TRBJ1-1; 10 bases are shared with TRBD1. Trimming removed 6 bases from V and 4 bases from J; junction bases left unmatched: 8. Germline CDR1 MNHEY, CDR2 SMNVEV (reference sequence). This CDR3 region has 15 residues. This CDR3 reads CASSPRQGAGTEAFF. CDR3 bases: TGTGCCAGCAGCCCTCGACAGGGGGCAGGCACTGAAGCTTTCTTT.

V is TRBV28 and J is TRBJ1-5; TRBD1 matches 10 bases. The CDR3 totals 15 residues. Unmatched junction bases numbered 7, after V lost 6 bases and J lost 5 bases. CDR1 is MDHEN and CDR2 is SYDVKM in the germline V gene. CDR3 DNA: TGTGCCAGCAGGGGACAGGGGCCCCCTTATCAGCCCCAGCATTTT. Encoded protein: CASRGQGPPYQPQHF.

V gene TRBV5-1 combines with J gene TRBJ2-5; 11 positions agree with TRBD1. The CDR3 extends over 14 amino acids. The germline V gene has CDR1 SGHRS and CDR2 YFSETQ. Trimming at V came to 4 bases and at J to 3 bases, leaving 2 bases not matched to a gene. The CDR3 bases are TGCGCCAGCAGCGGGGGACAGGGGGAAGAGACCCAGTACTTC. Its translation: CASSGGQGEETQYF.

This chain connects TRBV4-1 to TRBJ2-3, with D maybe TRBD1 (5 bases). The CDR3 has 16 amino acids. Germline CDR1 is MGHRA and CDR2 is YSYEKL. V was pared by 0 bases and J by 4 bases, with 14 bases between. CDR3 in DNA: TGCGCCAGCAGCCAAGATCCAAGGGGCGGCCCAGATACGCAGTATTTT. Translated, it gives CASSQDPRGGPDTQYF.

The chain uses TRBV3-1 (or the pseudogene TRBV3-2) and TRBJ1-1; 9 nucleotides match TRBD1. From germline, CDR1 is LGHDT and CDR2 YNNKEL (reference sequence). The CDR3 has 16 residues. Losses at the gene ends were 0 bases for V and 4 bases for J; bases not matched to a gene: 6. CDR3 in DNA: TGTGCCAGCAGCCAAGAGGGGGGACAGGGTGGCACTGAAGCTTTCTTT. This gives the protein CASSQEGGQGGTEAFF.

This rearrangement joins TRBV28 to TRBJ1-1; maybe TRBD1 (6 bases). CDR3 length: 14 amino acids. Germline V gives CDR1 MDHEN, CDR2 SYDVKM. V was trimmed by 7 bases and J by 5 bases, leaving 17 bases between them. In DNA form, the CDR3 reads TGTGCCAGCAACCTAGGGGGAATAAGAACTGAAGCTTTCTTT. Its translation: CASNLGGIRTEAFF. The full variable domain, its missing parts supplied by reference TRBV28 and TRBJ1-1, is DVKVTQSSRYLVKRTGEKVFLECVQDMDHENMFWYRQDPGLGLRLIYFSYDVKMKEKGDIPEGYSVSREKKERFSLILESASTNQTSMYLCASNLGGIRTEAFFGQGTRLTVV.

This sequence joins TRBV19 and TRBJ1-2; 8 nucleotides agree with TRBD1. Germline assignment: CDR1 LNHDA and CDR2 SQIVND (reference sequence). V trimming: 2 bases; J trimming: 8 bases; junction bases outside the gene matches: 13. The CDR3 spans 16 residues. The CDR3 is CASSIRTGISAGGYTF. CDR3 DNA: TGTGCCAGTAGTATAAGGACAGGGATCTCGGCAGGGGGCTACACCTTC.

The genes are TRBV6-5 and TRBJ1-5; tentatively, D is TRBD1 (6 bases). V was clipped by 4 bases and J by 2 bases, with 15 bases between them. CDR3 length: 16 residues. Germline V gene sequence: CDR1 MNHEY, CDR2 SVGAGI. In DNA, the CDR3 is TGTGCCAGCAGTTCGTCCAGGGGAAGGGGCAATCAGCCCCAGCATTTT. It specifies CASSSSRGRGNQPQHF.